The T cell receptor (beta chain) described here comes from a study of T cells in Graves' hyperthyroidism and ophthalmopathy (dated by TCRdb to the late 2010s). Looking at the study overall: Peripheral blood was collected at initial diagnosis, before any treatment. A discovery cohort of about a hundred patients, approximately 44 with Graves' ophthalmopathy and more than 55 with stable Graves' hyperthyroidism, was used to find distinguishing TCR V-J signatures. Whether ophthalmopathy could be predicted prospectively was tested in an independent validation cohort made up of roughly 20 hyperthyroidism patients plus 17 patients who later progressed to ophthalmopathy. The 100 discovery patients were divided at random into training and test sets in a 7:3 ratio. In several Graves' hyperthyroidism patients, the study also compared T-cell repertoires from thyroid tissue with T-cell repertoires from blood. After blood sampling, hyperthyroidism patients were treated with methimazole at a starting dose of 30 mg daily, and ophthalmopathy patients were treated with high-dose intravenous methylprednisolone. TCR Vbeta CDR3 sequencing of roughly 140 peripheral blood samples (under 45 ophthalmopathy, 75 hyperthyroidism and approximately 17 progressor patients) is reported in the paper.

What the study reported, not specific to this receptor: Sample size was not statistically predetermined, and blinding of investigators to group allocation was not performed. In validation, the model predicted progression to ophthalmopathy a median of 6.5 months before onset, with about 71% sensitivity and more than 72% specificity. Most expanded thyroid clonotypes (frequency above 0.001) were also detected in blood, suggesting blood repertoires may reflect thyroid immune responses. A 13 V-J signature model separated ophthalmopathy from stable hyperthyroidism, with about 88% sensitivity and approximately 81% specificity in cross-validation and 80%/75% in testing.

Regarding this clonotype: The antigen it recognizes is unknown. At one end, the junction sequence differs from germline, possibly due to a read error.

Amplification of TCR beta CDR3 regions was carried out from RNA transcripts. The TCR CDR3 was subjected to a first round of RT-PCR using the HTBI primer set and the Qiagen OneStep RT-PCR kit. The libraries were constructed in a second round of multiplex PCR and then size-selected and purified. Paired-end sequencing of the libraries was performed with 100 bp reads on an Illumina HiSeq2000. Under the source paper's analysis protocol: Raw data were processed with SOAPnuke, discarding reads with adapters, uncalled bases, mean Phred below 15, or no exact constant-primer or identifier match. COPE v1.2.5 was used to merge the high-quality paired reads, and each unique nucleotide sequence was defined as a clonotype. Clonotypes were aligned to IMGT TRBV, TRBD and TRBJ reference segments using MiTCR v1.1. The analysis was restricted to V-J combinations with a frequency above 0.0001, which together covered roughly 99% of the repertoires. A TCS score was defined as the ratio of F50 (clonal expansion) to E x V (chaos), with BLOSUM62-based TCRdist applied between CDR3 peptides within each V-J. Welch's t-statistics and random forest reduced 450 to 600 V-J features to roughly 13, which were used in a naive Bayes classifier (R e1071). The Morisita-Horn index was used to measure how similar the thyroid and blood repertoires were. TCRdb's own reprocessing of the public reads used fastp at Q25 and MiXCR and kept productive beta chains. Identical CDR3 proteins give one entry, which carries the most common genes and DNA. V and J calls and clone size were set by TCRdb, not the authors. The table for this sample lists roughly 800,000 distinct CDR3 sequences; 38% of them were counted only once. Of the sample, roughly 8.3% falls within the top ten clones.

Stable Graves' hyperthyroidism was defined as no progression to ophthalmopathy during 18 months of follow-up. Hyperthyroidism patients were aged 18 to 65 years and newly diagnosed, with disease duration of less than 2 months. Exclusion was applied to patients with uncontrolled infections, other autoimmune diseases, pregnancy or lactation. Diagnoses were based on clinical symptoms, serum thyroxine and TRAb, thyroid ultrasound and orbital computed tomography. PBMCs were isolated from about 9.1 ml of fresh peripheral blood by Ficoll-Paque density gradient centrifugation. Trizol reagent was used to extract total RNA, and RNA quality was then checked on an Agilent 2100 Bioanalyzer. The CDR3 holds 17 amino acids from the cysteine to the phenylalanine. This entry keeps only the CDR3 DNA: 51 bases, framed from base 1. Sequences SEHNR (CDR1) and FQNEAQ (CDR2) are obtained from the germline V gene (reference sequence).

The source of this sequence is a young man with Graves' hyperthyroidism. The sequence links TRBV7-9 to TRBJ1-1; the central 9 bases match TRBD1. Sequencing was performed on blood. The CDR3 protein is CASSLPDRGNLNTGAFF. The nucleotide sequence is given as TGTGCCAGCAGCCTACCCGACAGGGGGAATCTGAACACTGGAGCTTTCTTT. Reference TRBV7-9 and TRBJ1-1 proteins supply the regions before and after the CDR3; the full variable domain is: DTGVSQNPRHKITKRGQNVTFRCDPISEHNRLYWYRQTLGQGPEFLTYFQNEAQLEKSRLLSDRFSAERPKGSFSTLEIQRTEQGDSAMYLCASSLPDRGNLNTGAFFGQGTRLTVV.